The clone carrying this T cell receptor beta chain was seen a handful of times. Its matching antigen is unknown. A second 7 to 11 cycle PCR used barcoded and J-beta primers. TCRdb ran MiXCR on the 5' RACE reads and lists one entry per CDR3 protein. The sample lists roughly 1.7 million distinct CDR3 sequences, 34% occurring once. Investigators took roughly 9.5 milliliters of peripheral blood from every donor. Isolating PBMCs gave at least 6 million of these cells per sample. These data originate in a study of blood T cells in healthy people across ages. Study results and limitations: The unsorted PBMCs prevented any conclusive comparison of naive versus antigen-experienced cells. Among long-lived donors, naive CD4+ cells were more numerous and diversity higher than in aged donors.

This CDR3 contains 17 residues. Germline CDR1 is LGHDT and CDR2 is YNNKEL (reference sequence). Trimming left V 11 bases short and J 4 bases short, with 30 bases between. This clonotype was sampled from a woman in her 30s in good health. Input material: blood. The chain combines TRBV3-1 with TRBJ2-7, with TRBD2 as a possible D gene (7 bases). Written as DNA, the CDR3 is TGTGCCTCAACCCCGGGGAGGGGGGCTAGCGGAAGATACGAGCAGTACTTC. Amino acids: CASTPGRGASGRYEQYF.